This T cell receptor (beta chain) was observed in a study of blood T cell repertoires in COVID-19. Recruitment covered about 25 US areas and drew participants whose ages spanned about 18 to 90 years. Participants reported their clinical history, and cohort assignment relied on those reports. Clones were read by immunoSEQ multiplex PCR, and TCRdb kept only the in-frame ones, dropping some. The table includes about 160,000 clones, around 80% detected once. The source is a woman aged 50 to 60 in a cohort exposed to, infected with or recovered from COVID-19 (not recorded which). Material: PBMCs or T cells enriched from blood (not recorded which).

CDR3 residues: CASHRTGSYEQYF. The CDR3 DNA sequence: TGTGCCAGCCACAGGACAGGCTCCTACGAGCAGTACTTC. The chain uses TRBV12-1 and TRBJ2-7; TRBD1, the table's D call, lacks a check against the DNA. TRBV12-1 is a documented pseudogene. The CDR3 is 13 amino acids.